The present T cell receptor beta chain was sequenced within a study of human T cells and chemical hapten exposure. Study-wide results and caveats: Because all patients had alopecia, their immune responses might differ from healthy ones.

Worth noting for this clonotype: What it recognizes is unknown.

TCRdb passed the RACE reads through MiXCR, listing each CDR3 protein once. The profile covers about 93,000 distinct CDR3 sequences, with 7.5% to 9.5% appearing a single time and just over 2.5% taken by the ten largest. The CDR3 contains 17 residues. Trimming shortened V by 5 bases and J by 5 bases, and 24 bases separated the two germline ends. The germline gives CDR1 LNHNV, CDR2 YYDKDF (reference sequence). The sample's time point: pre-sensitization, week 0. Treatment noted: therapeutic diphenylcyclopropenone sensitization with weekly scalp DPC. V and J are TRBV15 and TRBJ2-5, with D tentatively TRBD2 (6 bases). Sequencing used whole blood, obtained in connection with sensitization to the hapten diphenylcyclopropenone (DPC). This TCR came from a man in his forties or fifties with alopecia areata. Some clones in this sample may be carry-over from other donors' samples. CDR3 coding DNA: TGTGCCACCAGCTTCCAGCGGGTAAAGGCCTTTGCGGAGACCCAGTACTTC. This translates into CATSFQRVKAFAETQYF.